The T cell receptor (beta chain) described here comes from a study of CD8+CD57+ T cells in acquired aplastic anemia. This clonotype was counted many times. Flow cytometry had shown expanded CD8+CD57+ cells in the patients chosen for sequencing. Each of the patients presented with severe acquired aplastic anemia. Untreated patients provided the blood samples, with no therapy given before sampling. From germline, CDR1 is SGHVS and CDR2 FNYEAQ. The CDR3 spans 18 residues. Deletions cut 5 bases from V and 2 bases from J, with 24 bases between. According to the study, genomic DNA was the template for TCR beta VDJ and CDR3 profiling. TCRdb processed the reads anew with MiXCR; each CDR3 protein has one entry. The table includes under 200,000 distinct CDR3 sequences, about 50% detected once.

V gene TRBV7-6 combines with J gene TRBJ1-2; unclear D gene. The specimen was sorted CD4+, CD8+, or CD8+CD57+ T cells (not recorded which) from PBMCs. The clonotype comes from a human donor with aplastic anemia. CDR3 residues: CASSPAVSSVRSNYGYTF. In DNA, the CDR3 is TGTGCCAGCAGCCCGGCGGTGAGTTCGGTCCGGTCGAACTATGGCTACACCTTC. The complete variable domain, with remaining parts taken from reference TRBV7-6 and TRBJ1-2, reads GAGVSQSPRYKVTKRGQDVALRCDPISGHVSLYWYRQALGQGPEFLTYFNYEAQQDKSGLPNDRFSAERPEGSISTLTIQRTEQRDSAMYRCASSPAVSSVRSNYGYTFGSGTRLTVV.